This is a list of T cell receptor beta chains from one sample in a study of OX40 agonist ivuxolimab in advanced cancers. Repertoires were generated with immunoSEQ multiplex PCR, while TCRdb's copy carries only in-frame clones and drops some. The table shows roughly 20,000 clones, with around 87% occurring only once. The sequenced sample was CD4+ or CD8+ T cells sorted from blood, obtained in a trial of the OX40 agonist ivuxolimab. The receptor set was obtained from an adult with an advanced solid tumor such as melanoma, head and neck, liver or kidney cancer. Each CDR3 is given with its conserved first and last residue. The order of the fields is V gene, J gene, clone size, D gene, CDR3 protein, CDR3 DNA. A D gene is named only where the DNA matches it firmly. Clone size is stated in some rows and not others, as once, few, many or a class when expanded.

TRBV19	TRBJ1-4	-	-	CASSTWTEHAGEKLFF	TGTGCCAGTAGCACCTGGACGGAGCACGCAGGTGAAAAACTGTTTTTT
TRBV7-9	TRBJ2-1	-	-	CASSLTGTFYNEQFF	TGTGCCAGCAGCCTCACCGGGACGTTCTACAATGAGCAGTTCTTC
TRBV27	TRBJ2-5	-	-	CASSGELTGETQYF	TGTGCCAGCAGTGGGGAGTTAACGGGGGAGACCCAGTACTTC
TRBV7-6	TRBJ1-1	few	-	CASSPAMNTEAFF	TGTGCCAGCAGCCCGGCAATGAACACTGAAGCTTTCTTT
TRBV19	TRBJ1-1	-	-	CASSPGGSTEAFF	TGTGCCAGTAGTCCAGGCGGGTCCACTGAAGCTTTCTTT
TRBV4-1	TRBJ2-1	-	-	CASSQGLAGTYNEQFF	TGCGCCAGCAGCCAGGGTCTCGCGGGGACCTACAATGAGCAGTTCTTC
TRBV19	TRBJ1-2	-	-	CASSPAGQRYGYTF	TGTGCCAGTAGCCCCGCAGGGCAACGGTATGGCTACACCTTC
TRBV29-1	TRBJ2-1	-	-	CSVVATYSYNEQFF	TGCAGCGTAGTAGCGACTTACTCCTACAATGAGCAGTTCTTC
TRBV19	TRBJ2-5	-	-	CASSTFQGQETQYF	TGTGCCAGTAGTACCTTTCAGGGACAAGAGACCCAGTACTTC
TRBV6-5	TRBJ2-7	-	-	CASSLDYSYEQYF	TGTGCCAGCAGCTTGGACTACTCCTACGAGCAGTACTTC
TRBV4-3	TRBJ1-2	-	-	CASSPSSRSNYGYTF	TGCGCCAGCAGCCCATCATCTCGCAGTAACTATGGCTACACCTTC
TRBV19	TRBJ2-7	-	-	CASNANRDSYEQYF	TGTGCCAGTAATGCGAACAGGGACTCCTACGAGCAGTACTTC
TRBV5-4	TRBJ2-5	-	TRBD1	CASSQSRGPAETQYF	TGTGCCAGCAGCCAAAGCAGGGGGCCGGCAGAGACCCAGTACTTC
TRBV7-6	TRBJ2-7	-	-	CASSLAMSGGSYEQYF	TGTGCCAGCAGCTTAGCGATGAGCGGCGGGTCCTACGAGCAGTACTTC
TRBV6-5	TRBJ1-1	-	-	CASSYSGRGNTEAFF	TGTGCCAGCAGTTACTCCGGGAGGGGGAACACTGAAGCTTTCTTT